Following are 10 T cell receptor beta chains from one sample sequenced in a study of shared clonotypes between healthy human individuals. The naive CD8 population came from CD45RO-negative cells selected for CCR7, without terminally differentiated effector memory CD45RA+ cells. Produced via immunoSEQ multiplex PCR; TCRdb's table is partial and in-frame only. This sample has more than 2 million clones, with 90% to 95% found just once. The sample taken for sequencing was naive CD8+ T cells from PBMCs. The source is a man aged 18 to 29 in good health. Some clones in this sample may be carry-over from other donors' samples.

This chain connects TRBV5-4 to TRBJ2-3, with no clear D. Trimming took off 3 bases at V and 2 bases at J, with 13 bases between the two ends. Per germline, CDR1 SGHNT and CDR2 YYREEE (reference sequence). The CDR3 extends over 15 amino acids. DNA for the CDR3: TGTGCCAGCAGCTACAACTCGGCGTCCACAGATACGCAGTATTTT. It specifies CASSYNSASTDTQYF.

This chain joins TRBV9 and TRBJ1-2; D not resolved. Germline assignment: CDR1 SGDLS and CDR2 YYNGEE. The CDR3 covers 16 residues. V shed 4 bases and J shed 6 bases, with 22 bases lying between them. CDR3 loop: CASSPARMGVRNGYTF. The DNA for the CDR3 is TGTGCCAGCAGCCCAGCCCGGATGGGAGTAAGAAATGGCTACACCTTC.

This chain connects TRBV27 to TRBJ1-4; the match to TRBD1 covers 9 bases. V trimming: 3 bases; J trimming: 6 bases; junction bases outside the gene matches: 8. CDR1 and CDR2 from the germline V gene are MNHEY and SMNVEV (reference sequence). The CDR3 consists of 16 residues. CDR3 DNA sequence: TGTGCCAGCAGTTTGCTCCTTGGGACAGGGCATGAAAAACTGTTTTTT. It is translated as CASSLLLGTGHEKLFF.

The rearrangement uses TRBV7-9 and TRBJ2-1, with TRBD2 as a possible D gene (5 bases). V lost 3 bases and J lost 1, with 13 bases in between. Germline assignment: CDR1 SEHNR and CDR2 FQNEAQ (reference sequence). This CDR3 has 16 residues. The CDR3 coding sequence is TGTGCCAGCAGCTTCGCGGCCACTAGTTCCTACAATGAGCAGTTCTTC. It specifies CASSFAATSSYNEQFF. The variable domain in full, with the rest retrieved from reference TRBV7-9 and TRBJ2-1, is DTGVSQNPRHKITKRGQNVTFRCDPISEHNRLYWYRQTLGQGPEFLTYFQNEAQLEKSRLLSDRFSAERPKGSFSTLEIQRTEQGDSAMYLCASSFAATSSYNEQFFGPGTRLTVL.

The chain links TRBV9 to TRBJ2-1; 13 positions agree with TRBD2. V shed 5 bases, J shed 10 bases, and the junction held 12 bases outside the gene matches. Germline assignment: CDR1 SGDLS and CDR2 YYNGEE. This CDR3 comprises 16 residues. CDR3 bases: TGTGCCAGCAGTCATACCGGACTAGCGGGAGCAGGGGAGCAGTTCTTC. Translation: CASSHTGLAGAGEQFF.

The chain has TRBV7-2 and TRBJ2-7; the D gene is possibly TRBD2 (5 bases). CDR3 length: 14 amino acids. V was trimmed by 0 bases and J by 3 bases, leaving 9 bases between them. The germline CDR1 and CDR2 sequences are SGHTA and FQGNSA. As DNA, the CDR3 is TGTGCCAGCAGCTTAGCGCGGGCGGGCTACGAGCAGTACTTC. The encoded protein is CASSLARAGYEQYF.

As regards this clone: In the same sample, other DNA sequences code for this CDR3. This chain connects TRBV27 to TRBJ1-5, with D uncertain. Germline assignment: CDR1 MNHEY and CDR2 SMNVEV (reference sequence). The V end lost 3 bases, the J end lost 7 bases, and 10 bases lay between the germline ends. This CDR3 contains 13 residues. CDR3 coding DNA: TGTGCCAGCAGTTTCGGTCGCGGACAGCCCCAGCATTTT. Residues: CASSFGRGQPQHF.

The V call is TRBV5-1, the J call TRBJ1-2; 9 bases fit TRBD1. Germline CDR1 SGHRS, CDR2 YFSETQ. The V gene end was trimmed by 5 bases and the J gene end by 4 bases; junction bases not matched to a gene: 18. The CDR3 is 18 amino acids. CDR3 loop: CASRSRTGTGSLGYGYTF. Here the CDR3 DNA reads TGCGCCAGCAGATCTCGAACCGGGACAGGGTCTTTGGGCTATGGCTACACCTTC.

The chain joins TRBV29-1 to TRBJ1-3; 9 bases align to TRBD1. V lost 4 bases to trimming and J lost 3 bases; unmatched junction nucleotides: 10. CDR3 length: 16 amino acids. Germline CDR1 SQVTM, CDR2 ANQGSEA. The DNA for the CDR3 is TGCAGCGTTGTCCTCTGGACAGGGGAGTATGGAAACACCATATATTTT. Translation: CSVVLWTGEYGNTIYF.

The V call is TRBV11-1, the J call TRBJ2-7, with 8 bases that match TRBD1. Per germline, CDR1 SGHAT and CDR2 FQDESV (reference sequence). With 4 bases clipped from V and 2 bases from J, the junction kept 7 bases outside the gene matches. The CDR3 spans 15 residues. The CDR3 reads CASSYNPDRAYEQYF. The CDR3 nucleotides read TGTGCCAGCAGCTATAACCCGGACAGGGCCTACGAGCAGTACTTC.